These T cell receptor beta chains were read from a single sample in a study of control samples from healthy donors and cancer patients. This table comes from immunoSEQ multiplex PCR, and its TCRdb copy is limited to in-frame clones, with some not included. The data hold about 82,000 clones, with over 75% observed a single time. Specimen: blood. The source of these receptors is a middle-aged man in good health. Each CDR3 is given with its conserved first and last residue.

CAAPGRAAGNQPQHF	TRBV10-1	TRBJ1-5
CASREGTDTQYF	TRBV7-8	TRBJ2-3
CASSVEGYRGNEQFF	TRBV9	TRBJ2-1
CASSLEVALEGEQFF	TRBV5-4	TRBJ2-1
CASSLGTGRGGSYEQYF	TRBV11-2	TRBJ2-7
CASGSHGLGETQYF	TRBV12-5	TRBJ2-5
CASSLATVNTEAFF	TRBV5-1	TRBJ1-1
CASFGGVYEKLFF	TRBV4-2	TRBJ1-4
CASSWEGHNTGELFF	TRBV5-5	TRBJ2-2
CASSQAATGLNTEAFF	TRBV4-2	TRBJ1-1
CASSPLGQNYGYTF	TRBV7-2	TRBJ1-2
CASSLEIVGGTEAFF	TRBV7-9	TRBJ1-1
CASSAGREVAGYTDTQYF	TRBV2	TRBJ2-3
CASRDVKGGELFF	TRBV5-1	TRBJ2-2
CASSLGNYRANYGYTF	TRBV7-9	TRBJ1-2
CASLGWTEAFF	TRBV2	TRBJ1-1
CASSIAVVDYEQYF	TRBV19	TRBJ2-7
CAWSVLGGRKNIQYF	TRBV30	TRBJ2-4
CASSWGTGPIGYTF	TRBV5-1	TRBJ1-2
CAISPGQKQETQYF	TRBV10-3	TRBJ2-5
CASSPLAGTDTQYF	TRBV4-2	TRBJ2-3
CASGLFQGLSYEQYF	TRBV12-5	TRBJ2-7
CASQGRGGYNEQFF	TRBV19	TRBJ2-1
CASSYSISGATNEKLFF	TRBV6-2/TRBV6-3	TRBJ1-4
CASSSSYGYTF	TRBV12-3/TRBV12-4	TRBJ1-2
CASSTSGGGYEQYF	TRBV6-5	TRBJ2-7
CASSVEGPRGPGYTF	TRBV9	TRBJ1-2
CASSYGMNTEAFF	TRBV6-2/TRBV6-3	TRBJ1-1
CASSPRADTQYF	TRBV7-2	TRBJ2-3
CASSLSGLAGAQSYEQYF	TRBV5-1	TRBJ2-7
CASTRGPPGELFF	TRBV6-5	TRBJ2-2
CASSRAGTSGVVDTQYF	TRBV11-2	TRBJ2-3
CASSAQGWNEAFF	TRBV25-1	TRBJ1-1
CASSHLGLQAKNIQYF	TRBV4-1	TRBJ2-4
CASSRDSNEKLFF	TRBV7-8	TRBJ1-4
CASSVFAPTGGDQPQHF	TRBV6-1	TRBJ1-5
CASSLGRNEKLFF	TRBV11-2	TRBJ1-4